This T cell receptor (beta chain) was captured by sequencing in a study of cytomegalovirus exposure and HLA in healthy donors. V lost 6 bases and J lost 4, with 12 bases in between. CDR1 and CDR2 (germline): MDHEN, SYDVKM. This CDR3 is 13 amino acids long. The PCR contained 60 Vbeta and 13 Jbeta primers. Profiled with immunoSEQ multiplex PCR; TCRdb holds only in-frame clones, not every one. Here the sample spans around 110,000 clones, around 86% being singletons. Sequencing input: PBMCs. The receptor was derived from a woman in her twenties or thirties in good health and CMV-seronegative. The rearrangement uses TRBV28 and TRBJ1-2, with D tentatively TRBD1 (6 bases). The CDR3 protein is CASRGGAGYGYTF. CDR3 DNA: TGTGCCAGCAGAGGGGGGGCCGGCTATGGCTACACCTTC.